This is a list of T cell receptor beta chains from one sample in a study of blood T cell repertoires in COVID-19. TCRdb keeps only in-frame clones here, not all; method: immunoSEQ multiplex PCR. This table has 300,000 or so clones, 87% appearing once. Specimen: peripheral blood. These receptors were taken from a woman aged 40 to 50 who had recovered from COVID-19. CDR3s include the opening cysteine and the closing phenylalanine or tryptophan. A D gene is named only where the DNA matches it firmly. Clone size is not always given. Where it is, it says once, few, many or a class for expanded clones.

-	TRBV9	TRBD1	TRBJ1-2	CASSVGVTGYGYTF	TGTGCCAGCAGCGTAGGCGTGACAGGGTATGGCTACACCTTC
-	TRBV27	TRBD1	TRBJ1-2	CASSTGGPSYGYTF	TGTGCCAGCAGTACAGGGGGGCCATCCTATGGCTACACCTTC
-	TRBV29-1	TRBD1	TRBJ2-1	CSVERDRGYNEQFF	TGCAGCGTGGAGCGGGACAGGGGTTACAATGAGCAGTTCTTC
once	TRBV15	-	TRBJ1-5	CATSRKQGGQPQHF	TGTGCCACCAGCAGGAAACAGGGCGGGCAGCCCCAGCATTTT
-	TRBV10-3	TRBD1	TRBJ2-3	CAISDMDRDTTDTQYF	TGTGCCATCAGTGACATGGACAGGGACACCACAGATACGCAGTATTTT
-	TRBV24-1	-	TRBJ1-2	CATSGPQGDNYGYTF	TGTGCCACCAGTGGCCCACAGGGCGATAACTATGGCTACACCTTC
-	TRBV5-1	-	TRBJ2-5	CASSLEMLRETQYF	TGCGCCAGCAGCTTGGAAATGTTGAGGGAGACCCAGTACTTC
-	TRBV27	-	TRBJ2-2	CASTNRRNTGELFF	TGTGCCAGCACGAACAGGAGAAACACCGGGGAGCTGTTTTTT
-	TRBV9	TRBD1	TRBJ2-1	CASSTGGGTSYNEQFF	TGTGCCAGCAGCACAGGGGGCGGCACCTCCTACAATGAGCAGTTCTTC
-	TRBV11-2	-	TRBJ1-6	CASSLQPGSPLHF	TGTGCCAGCAGCTTACAGCCAGGTTCACCCCTCCACTTT
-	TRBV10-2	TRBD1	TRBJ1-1	CASRTLNRDRGPGTEAFF	TGCGCCAGCAGGACCCTGAACCGGGACAGGGGGCCGGGCACTGAAGCTTTCTTT
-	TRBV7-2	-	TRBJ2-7	CASSRFKNYEQYF	TGTGCCAGCAGCCGGTTCAAGAACTACGAGCAGTACTTC
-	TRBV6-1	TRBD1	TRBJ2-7	CASSDTRDRGTYEQYF	TGTGCCAGCAGTGATACCCGGGACAGGGGTACCTACGAGCAGTACTTC
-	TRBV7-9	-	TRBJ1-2	CASSLGAAYYGYTF	TGTGCCAGCAGCTTAGGGGCAGCTTACTATGGCTACACCTTC
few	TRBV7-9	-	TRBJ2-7	CASSQGTSGEQYF	TGTGCCAGCAGCCAAGGGACATCCGGCGAGCAGTACTTC
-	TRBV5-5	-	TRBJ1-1	CASSFRGENTEAFF	TGTGCCAGCAGCTTCCGGGGAGAGAACACTGAAGCTTTCTTT
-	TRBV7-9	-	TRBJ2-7	CASSQTGRSYEQYF	TGTGCCAGCAGCCAAACGGGGAGGTCCTACGAGCAGTACTTC
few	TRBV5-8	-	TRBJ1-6	CASSLQTGTSSNSPLHF	TGTGCCAGCAGCCTCCAGACCGGGACTTCCAGCAATTCACCCCTCCACTTT
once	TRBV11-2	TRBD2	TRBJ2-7	CASSLGIAGAYEQYF	TGTGCCAGCAGCCTGGGAATAGCGGGGGCCTACGAGCAGTACTTC
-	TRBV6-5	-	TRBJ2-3	CASRNPRSTDTQYF	TGTGCCAGCAGGAACCCGCGGAGCACAGATACGCAGTATTTT
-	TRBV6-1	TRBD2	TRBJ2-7	CASSEIWGGYEQYF	TGTGCCAGCAGTGAAATTTGGGGGGGGTACGAGCAGTACTTC
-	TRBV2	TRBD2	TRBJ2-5	CASSQTSGGTGTQYF	TGTGCCAGCAGTCAGACTAGCGGGGGGACTGGGACCCAGTACTTC
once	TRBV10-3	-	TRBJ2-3	CAISESNFGGPSTDTQYF	TGTGCCATCAGTGAGTCGAATTTCGGAGGTCCTAGCACAGATACGCAGTATTTT
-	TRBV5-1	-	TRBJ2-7	CASSQGGEQYF	TGCGCCAGCAGCCAAGGGGGCGAGCAGTACTTC
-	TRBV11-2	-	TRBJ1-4	CASSRYDRNEKLFF	TGTGCCAGCAGCCGATACGACAGGAATGAAAAACTGTTTTTT
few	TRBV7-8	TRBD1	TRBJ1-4	CASSLATGATNEKLFF	TGTGCCAGCAGCCTTGCGACAGGGGCAACTAATGAAAAACTGTTTTTT
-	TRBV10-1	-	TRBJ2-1	CASSEKLPGGQFF	TGCGCCAGCAGTGAGAAACTCCCCGGCGGGCAGTTCTTC
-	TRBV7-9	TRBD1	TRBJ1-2	CASSLGDRVGGYTF	TGTGCCAGCAGCCTAGGGGACAGGGTGGGTGGCTACACCTTC
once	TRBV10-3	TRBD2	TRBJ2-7	CAISGTGLAGDEQYF	TGTGCCATCAGTGGGACAGGACTAGCGGGGGACGAGCAGTACTTC
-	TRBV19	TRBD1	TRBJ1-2	CASSITWDRGSGYTF	TGTGCCAGTAGTATAACCTGGGACAGGGGCTCTGGCTACACCTTC
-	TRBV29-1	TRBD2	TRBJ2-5	CSADSGVWTQYF	TGCAGCGCCGATAGCGGGGTTTGGACCCAGTACTTC
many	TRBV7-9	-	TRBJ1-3	CASSLVSSGNTIYF	TGTGCCAGCAGCTTAGTCTCGTCTGGAAACACCATATATTTT
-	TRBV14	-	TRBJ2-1	CASSTRQQRPVHEQFF	TGTGCCAGCAGCACCCGACAACAACGGCCCGTCCATGAGCAGTTCTTC
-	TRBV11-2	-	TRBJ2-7	CASSLVDRRYEQYF	TGTGCCAGCAGCTTAGTAGACAGGCGCTACGAGCAGTACTTC
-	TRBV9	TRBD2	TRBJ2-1	CASSAAGLSYNEQFF	TGTGCCAGCAGCGCAGCGGGGCTCTCCTACAATGAGCAGTTCTTC
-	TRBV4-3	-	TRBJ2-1	CASSQGEAGSYNEQFF	TGCGCCAGCAGCCAAGGTGAGGCGGGGTCCTACAATGAGCAGTTCTTC
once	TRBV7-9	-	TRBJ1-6	CASSLGPSMPLHF	TGTGCCAGCAGCTTAGGGCCCAGTATGCCCCTCCACTTT
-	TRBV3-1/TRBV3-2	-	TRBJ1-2	CASSRDGGYGYTF	TGTGCCAGCAGCCGAGACGGAGGGTATGGCTACACCTTC
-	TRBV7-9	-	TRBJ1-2	CAGTKLYGYTF	TGTGCCGGGACTAAACTATATGGCTACACCTTC
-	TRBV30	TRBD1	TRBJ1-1	CAWSYGTENTEAFF	TGTGCCTGGAGTTACGGGACAGAGAACACTGAAGCTTTCTTT
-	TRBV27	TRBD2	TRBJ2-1	CASSFTSGGAYNEQFF	TGTGCCAGCAGTTTCACTAGCGGGGGGGCCTACAATGAGCAGTTCTTC
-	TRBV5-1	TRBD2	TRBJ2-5	CASSSGTSGGASLETQYF	TGCGCCAGCAGCTCCGGGACTAGCGGGGGGGCCTCCCTTGAGACCCAGTACTTC
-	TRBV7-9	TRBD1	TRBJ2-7	CASSTGQGAVMGEQYF	TGTGCCAGCAGCACCGGACAGGGTGCTGTAATGGGCGAGCAGTACTTC
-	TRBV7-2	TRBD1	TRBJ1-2	CASSQGTGYGYTF	TGTGCCAGCAGCCAGGGGACAGGCTATGGCTACACCTTC
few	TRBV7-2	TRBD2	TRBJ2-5	CASILGTSGAPTQETQYF	TGTGCCAGCATTTTAGGGACTAGCGGGGCCCCGACCCAAGAGACCCAGTACTTC
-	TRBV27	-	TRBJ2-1	CASSPQGSEQFF	TGTGCCAGCAGTCCTCAGGGTAGTGAGCAGTTCTTC
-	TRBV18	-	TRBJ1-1	CASSPPEGDTEAFF	TGTGCCAGCTCACCGCCAGAGGGGGACACTGAAGCTTTCTTT
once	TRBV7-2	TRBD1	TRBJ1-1	CASVDRRNTEAFF	TGTGCCAGCGTGGACAGGCGGAACACTGAAGCTTTCTTT
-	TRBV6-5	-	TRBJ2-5	CASSYWASIETQYF	TGTGCCAGCAGTTACTGGGCTAGCATTGAGACCCAGTACTTC
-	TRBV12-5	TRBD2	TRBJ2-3	CASAGKRGATDTQYF	TGTGCTAGTGCGGGGAAGCGGGGGGCAACAGATACGCAGTATTTT
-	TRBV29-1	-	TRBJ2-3	CSVDLLAPDTQYF	TGCAGCGTTGATCTCCTAGCGCCAGATACGCAGTATTTT
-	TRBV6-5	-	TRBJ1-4	CASASSYEKLFF	TGTGCCTCCGCCAGTAGCTATGAAAAACTGTTTTTT
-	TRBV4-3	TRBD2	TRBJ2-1	CASSQTTGTSYYNEQFF	TGCGCCAGCAGCCAGACCACCGGGACTAGCTACTACAATGAGCAGTTCTTC